The 26 T cell receptor beta chains below all came from one sample that was sequenced in a study of OX40 agonist ivuxolimab in advanced cancers. Using immunoSEQ multiplex PCR, the repertoire was profiled, and TCRdb retains in-frame clones only, with some absent. The sample contains approximately 40,000 clones, roughly 84% of which appear only once. Source: CD4+ or CD8+ T cells sorted from blood, taken in a trial of the OX40 agonist ivuxolimab. These receptors originate from an adult with an advanced solid tumor such as melanoma, head and neck, liver or kidney cancer.

This chain uses TRBV7-9 with TRBJ2-1, with a possible D match to TRBD1 (5 bases). V lost 2 bases, J lost 1 base, and 15 bases lay in between. The CDR3 loop spans 17 amino acids. Germline assignment: CDR1 SEHNR and CDR2 FQNEAQ (reference sequence). The CDR3 protein is CASSLPLGASSYNEQFF. The CDR3 DNA follows: TGTGCCAGCAGCTTACCCCTTGGGGCAAGTTCCTACAATGAGCAGTTCTTC.

This clone was seen once. This chain connects TRBV27 to TRBJ1-5; D is unclear. This CDR3 has 16 amino acids. V was shortened by 5 bases and J by 3 bases, with 17 bases between the two germline ends. Per germline, CDR1 MNHEY and CDR2 SMNVEV (reference sequence). The CDR3 sequence: CASSHAGGRPNQPQHF. The CDR3 DNA is TGTGCCAGCAGTCACGCAGGAGGACGCCCCAATCAGCCCCAGCATTTT.

This clone has a single count. The rearrangement links TRBV9 to TRBJ1-1; D is undetermined. The CDR3 has 12 residues. Trimming removed 4 bases from V and 6 bases from J, with 10 bases in between. Germline-derived CDR1 and CDR2 are SGDLS and YYNGEE. In nucleotides, the CDR3 is TGTGCCAGCAGCCCCTCGGAGGCTGAAGCTTTCTTT. Protein: CASSPSEAEAFF.

The rearrangement uses TRBV4-2 and TRBJ2-1, with no clear D. This CDR3 contains 15 residues. The V and J ends lost 0 bases and 7 bases respectively, with 13 bases between them. Germline lookup yields CDR1 LGHNA and CDR2 YNFKEQ. The CDR3 reads CASSQDLWGTNEQFF. CDR3 DNA sequence: TGTGCCAGCAGCCAAGATCTATGGGGAACGAATGAGCAGTTCTTC.

This chain links TRBV7-9 with TRBJ1-2; D possibly corresponds to TRBD1 (6 bases). Germline values: CDR1 SEHNR, CDR2 FQNEAQ (reference sequence). V gave up 1 base and J gave up 4 bases, with 16 bases separating them. This CDR3 spans 16 amino acids. The CDR3 coding sequence is TGTGCCAGCAGCTTAGTGAACAGGGACCTCCGCTATGGCTACACCTTC. Translation: CASSLVNRDLRYGYTF. The variable domain in full, with the rest retrieved from reference TRBV7-9 and TRBJ1-2, is DTGVSQNPRHKITKRGQNVTFRCDPISEHNRLYWYRQTLGQGPEFLTYFQNEAQLEKSRLLSDRFSAERPKGSFSTLEIQRTEQGDSAMYLCASSLVNRDLRYGYTFGSGTRLTVV.

The rearrangement links TRBV6-1 to TRBJ1-1, with a weak D call TRBD1 (6 bases). The CDR3 loop spans 12 amino acids. CDR1 is MNHNS and CDR2 is SASEGT in the germline V gene. V was pared by 6 bases and J by 5 bases, with 10 bases between. The CDR3 protein is CASRQGGTEAFF. In DNA form, the CDR3 reads TGTGCCAGCAGACAGGGAGGAACTGAAGCTTTCTTT.

V is TRBV19 and J is TRBJ1-2, with D tentatively TRBD1 (5 bases). Germline CDR1 is LNHDA and CDR2 is SQIVND (reference sequence). V gave up 5 bases and J gave up 4 bases, with 11 bases separating them. CDR3 length: 13 residues. CDR3 nucleotide sequence: TGTGCCAGTAGTCTTGACAGTACCTATGGCTACACCTTC. Its translation: CASSLDSTYGYTF.

V and J are TRBV27 and TRBJ2-7; tentative D call: TRBD1 (5 bases). The V end lost 3 bases, the J end lost 1 base, and 13 bases lay between the germline ends. The CDR3 is made up of 15 amino acids. The V gene's germline CDR1 is MNHEY and CDR2 SMNVEV (reference sequence). The CDR3 here is CASSFKGAPSYEQYF. In nucleotides, the CDR3 is TGTGCCAGCAGTTTTAAAGGGGCTCCTTCCTACGAGCAGTACTTC.

Only a few counts were recorded for this clone. J is TRBJ1-3 and V is TRBV29-1; no clear D. This CDR3 is 13 amino acids long. V was shortened by 5 bases and J by 0 bases, with 8 bases between the two germline ends. Germline CDR1 SQVTM, CDR2 ANQGSEA. The DNA of the CDR3 is TGCAGCGTTAGACTTTTCTCTGGAAACACCATATATTTT. Protein product: CSVRLFSGNTIYF. The full variable domain, rest sourced from reference TRBV29-1 and TRBJ1-3, is SAVISQKPSRDICQRGTSLTIQCQVDSQVTMMFWYRQQPGQSLTLIATANQGSEATYESGFVIDKFPISRPNLTFSTLTVSNMSPEDSSIYLCSVRLFSGNTIYFGEGSWLTVV.

This clone appeared once. J is TRBJ1-3 and V is TRBV9; the D is unclear. V lost 0 bases and J 8 bases, leaving 18 bases between the germline ends. This CDR3 is built from 16 residues. CDR1 and CDR2 (germline): SGDLS, YYNGEE. The CDR3, as DNA: TGTGCCAGCAGCGTAGAAGCGCGTGGTTCAGGAGACACCATATATTTT. It translates to CASSVEARGSGDTIYF.

The V and J genes are TRBV6-5 and TRBJ2-5; 14 nucleotides line up with TRBD2. V dropped 2 bases and J dropped 5; count of bases not matched to a gene: 4. Germline CDR1 is MNHEY and CDR2 is SVGAGI. This CDR3 region has 16 residues. The CDR3: CASSYGGTSGGETQYF. The CDR3 DNA reads as TGTGCCAGCAGTTACGGTGGGACTAGCGGGGGTGAGACCCAGTACTTC.

The chain links TRBV27 to TRBJ2-5; weak D call: TRBD1 (6 bases). V lost 3 bases and J 5 bases, leaving 16 bases between the germline ends. Germline V gives CDR1 MNHEY, CDR2 SMNVEV (reference sequence). The CDR3 has 15 amino acids. The CDR3 DNA sequence: TGTGCCAGCAGTTTCAGCCAGGGGTCCGGTGAGACCCAGTACTTC. Encoded protein: CASSFSQGSGETQYF.

The chain uses TRBV19 and TRBJ2-7; TRBD2 is a possible D gene (6 bases). The CDR3 extends over 14 amino acids. Trimming stripped 1 base from V and 4 bases from J, with 11 bases between. In germline, CDR1 is LNHDA, CDR2 SQIVND (reference sequence). The CDR3 loop is CASSIASSGYEQYF. Written as DNA, the CDR3 is TGTGCCAGTAGTATAGCGAGTAGCGGTTACGAGCAGTACTTC.

The chain carries TRBV30 and TRBJ2-1, with TRBD1 matching over 9 bases. The length of the CDR3 is 14 residues. J was trimmed by 2 bases and V by 6 bases; bases with no gene match: 5. CDR1 and CDR2 (germline): GTSNPN, SVGIG (reference sequence). Written as DNA, the CDR3 is TGTGCCTGCACACAGGGGGCGGCCTACAATGAGCAGTTCTTC. Translated: CACTQGAAYNEQFF.

V usage is TRBV11-2 and J usage is TRBJ2-3; TRBD2 aligns across 11 bases. The germline CDR1 and CDR2 sequences are SGHAT and FQNNGV. CDR3 length: 15 amino acids. J lost 2 bases, V lost 4 bases, and 2 bases had no gene match. CDR3 DNA: TGTGCCAGCAGCTCTAGCGGGGGGATCACAGATACGCAGTATTTT. This sequence encodes CASSSSGGITDTQYF.

The chain couples TRBV11-1 to TRBJ2-5; 7 nucleotides align to TRBD1. V lost 6 bases, J lost 5 bases, and 12 bases stayed unmatched. This CDR3 has 15 residues. Germline V gives CDR1 SGHAT, CDR2 FQDESV (reference sequence). The CDR3 coding sequence is TGTGCCAGCAGTCCGCCGGGACAGCTTGGGGAGACCCAGTACTTC. Its protein is CASSPPGQLGETQYF.

This chain joins TRBV4-3 and TRBJ2-7, with D perhaps matching TRBD2 (5 bases). The CDR3 loop spans 16 amino acids. Trimming took 0 bases from V and 2 from J, leaving 14 bases between them. The V gene's germline CDR1 is LGHNA and CDR2 YSLEER. As DNA, the CDR3 is TGCGCCAGCAGCCAAGATTACCCCCAGAGGGCCTACGAGCAGTACTTC. Protein: CASSQDYPQRAYEQYF.

The gene calls are TRBV7-9 and TRBJ2-4; D ambiguous. CDR3 size: 19 residues. Trimming took 2 bases from V and 0 from J, leaving 20 bases between them. Germline values: CDR1 SEHNR, CDR2 FQNEAQ (reference sequence). The CDR3 loop is CASSLTGPSVLLAKNIQYF. CDR3 DNA: TGTGCCAGCAGCTTAACCGGCCCCAGCGTTCTTCTAGCCAAAAACATTCAGTACTTC.

This chain joins TRBV27 and TRBJ2-4; TRBD2 aligns across 10 bases. With 5 bases clipped from V and 0 bases from J, the junction kept 10 bases outside the gene matches. CDR3 length: 18 residues. CDR1 and CDR2 (germline): MNHEY, SMNVEV (reference sequence). CDR3 in amino acids: CASSPWTSGGLAKNIQYF. The CDR3 DNA is TGTGCCAGCAGTCCCTGGACTAGCGGAGGACTAGCCAAAAACATTCAGTACTTC.

The rearrangement links TRBV18 to TRBJ2-5; no clear D gene. Matching the DNA end better, TRBJ2-7 makes the J call doubtful. The CDR3 runs 14 residues. Germline V gene data show CDR1 as KGHSH and CDR2 as LQKENI. This CDR3 reads CASSWLGNLYEQYF. CDR3 coding DNA: TGTGCCAGCTCATGGTTGGGGAACCTCTACGAGCAGTACTTC.

The V and J genes are TRBV2 and TRBJ2-6, with unresolved D. Between the trimmed V and J ends, which lost 11 bases and 0 bases, there was a span of 11 bases. Germline CDR1 SNHLY, CDR2 FYNNEI. The CDR3 length is 14 residues. The CDR3 sequence: CARQASSGANVLTF. The CDR3 coding sequence is TGTGCCCGGCAGGCTAGCTCTGGGGCCAACGTCCTGACTTTC.

The rearrangement joins TRBV14 to TRBJ1-1; D perhaps matches TRBD1 (5 bases). The CDR3 totals 15 residues. Trimming stripped 0 bases from V and 1 base from J, with 9 bases between. Germline V lookup: CDR1 SGHDN, CDR2 FVKESK. The CDR3 DNA follows: TGTGCCAGCAGCCAAGAGGGGGAGGCGAACACTGAAGCTTTCTTT. This gives the protein CASSQEGEANTEAFF.

The chain has TRBV7-9 and TRBJ1-2, with a weak D call TRBD1 (5 bases). Germline loops: CDR1 SEHNR, CDR2 FQNEAQ (reference sequence). Trimming left V 5 bases short and J 4 bases short, with 20 bases between. This CDR3 is 16 amino acids long. The DNA for the CDR3 is TGTGCCAGCAGCCCTATCGACAGCCCGACCCGCTATGGCTACACCTTC. Its translation: CASSPIDSPTRYGYTF.

The chain joins TRBV7-9 to TRBJ1-2; 7 bases line up with TRBD1. Germline V gene lookup returns CDR1 SEHNR and CDR2 FQNEAQ (reference sequence). V lost 1 base to trimming and J lost 4 bases; unmatched junction nucleotides: 6. The CDR3 covers 15 residues. CDR3 sequence: CASSLEGGGAYGYTF. CDR3 nucleotides: TGTGCCAGCAGCTTAGAGGGAGGGGGCGCCTATGGCTACACCTTC.

The V and J genes are TRBV4-3 and TRBJ2-1; D call uncertain. This CDR3 has 16 amino acids. V gave up 0 bases and J gave up 0 bases, with 9 bases separating them. Germline CDR1 LGHNA, CDR2 YSLEER. DNA for the CDR3: TGCGCCAGCAGCCAAGAAGCGCAAAGCTCCTACAATGAGCAGTTCTTC. It codes for CASSQEAQSSYNEQFF.

The chain employs TRBV30 and TRBJ1-1; possible D gene TRBD1, 5 bases. The CDR3 runs to 14 residues. Germline V CDR1 and CDR2: GTSNPN, SVGIG (reference sequence). The V end lost 2 bases, the J end lost 0 bases, and 10 bases lay between the germline ends. The CDR3 spells CAWSPSTVNTEAFF. DNA for the CDR3: TGTGCCTGGAGTCCATCGACAGTGAACACTGAAGCTTTCTTT.